The 10 T cell receptor beta chains below were found in one sample sequenced in a study of blood T cell repertoires in COVID-19. Sequenced by immunoSEQ multiplex PCR; TCRdb stores in-frame clones only, minus some. The sample carries about 230,000 clones, roughly 91% recorded once. The sample was PBMCs or T cells enriched from blood (not recorded which). Every receptor here comes from a woman under 40 with acute COVID-19.

This clone was seen just once. The chain combines TRBV9 with TRBJ1-6; D is uncertain. V shed 0 bases and J shed 5 bases, with 18 bases lying between them. Germline V gene sequence: CDR1 SGDLS, CDR2 YYNGEE. The CDR3 covers 18 residues. For the CDR3, the DNA is TGTGCCAGCAGCGTAGCTACGGGGAGCGGATCAAATAATTCACCCCTCCACTTT. This gives the protein CASSVATGSGSNNSPLHF.

The chain combines TRBV5-6 with TRBJ1-1; D is undetermined. Between the trimmed V and J ends, which lost 0 bases and 4 bases, there was a span of 13 bases. This CDR3 spans 15 amino acids. The V gene's germline CDR1 is SGHDT and CDR2 YYEEEE. CDR3 residues: CASSLEGGWSTEAFF. The CDR3 nucleotides read TGTGCCAGCAGCTTGGAAGGAGGGTGGAGCACTGAAGCTTTCTTT.

This clone has a single count. The CDR3 region has the DNA TGTGCCAGCAGCTATTTAGCGGGGAAGAACGAGCAGTACTTC. Translation: CASSYLAGKNEQYF. The chain carries TRBV5-4 and TRBJ2-7; 8 bases line up with TRBD2. The CDR3 length is 14 residues. J was trimmed by 5 bases and V by 3 bases; bases with no gene match: 7. Germline V gives CDR1 SGHNT, CDR2 YYREEE (reference sequence).

The DNA for the CDR3 is TGTGCCAGCAGCGACACAGGGACCTATGGCTACACCTTC. Translated: CASSDTGTYGYTF. The J gene is TRBJ1-2, the V gene TRBV6-6; weak D call: TRBD1 (6 bases). Germline V gene lookup returns CDR1 MNHNY and CDR2 SVGAGI (reference sequence). This CDR3 contains 13 residues. V was cut by 6 bases and J by 4 bases, with 12 bases left in between.

This chain connects TRBV4-3 to TRBJ2-3; D perhaps matches TRBD2 (7 bases). Germline CDR1 reads LGHNA; CDR2 reads YSLEER. Trimming shortened V by 0 bases and J by 6 bases, and 16 bases separated the two germline ends. This CDR3 comprises 16 residues. CDR3 coding DNA: TGCGCCAGCAGCCAAGATTGGTGGGGGGGGCCGGATACGCAGTATTTT. Its protein product is CASSQDWWGGPDTQYF.

The chain combines TRBV3-1 (or the pseudogene TRBV3-2) with TRBJ2-7; 7 bases are shared with TRBD2. The CDR3 has 13 amino acids. J gave up 10 bases and V 3 bases, and 9 bases lay outside the gene matches. Germline CDR1 and CDR2: LGHDT and YNNKEL (reference sequence). The CDR3 here is CASSHAAGETQYF. In nucleotides, the CDR3 is TGTGCCAGCAGCCATGCGGCGGGGGAAACTCAGTACTTC.

The V call is TRBV19, the J call TRBJ1-2, with D tentatively TRBD1 (5 bases). CDR1 is LNHDA and CDR2 is SQIVND in the germline V gene (reference sequence). The CDR3 runs 14 residues. V was clipped by 3 bases and J by 3 bases, with 11 bases between them. The CDR3 DNA reads as TGTGCCAGTAGTATGCAGGGTGGGGACTATGGCTACACCTTC. Its translation is CASSMQGGDYGYTF.

The V and J genes are TRBV30 and TRBJ1-2, with TRBD1 identical over 7 bases. This CDR3 is built from 14 residues. Unmatched junction bases numbered 3, after V lost 1 base and J lost 1 base. Looked up from germline, CDR1 is GTSNPN and CDR2 is SVGIG (reference sequence). The CDR3 DNA sequence: TGTGCCTGGAGTGGGGGACAGAGTAACTATGGCTACACCTTC. This gives the protein CAWSGGQSNYGYTF.

The chain couples TRBV7-8 to TRBJ2-2, with TRBD1 matching 8 bases. This CDR3 has 17 residues. CDR1 and CDR2 (germline): SGHVS, FQNEAQ. The ends lost 7 bases at V and 6 bases at J; junction bases unmatched: 16. The CDR3 DNA follows: TGTGCCAGCACCCTACCTGCGACAGGGGTTGATGCCGGGGAGCTGTTTTTT. Its protein product is CASTLPATGVDAGELFF. Full variable domain (outside the CDR3, taken from reference TRBV7-8 and TRBJ2-2): GAGVSQSPRYKVAKRGQDVALRCDPISGHVSLFWYQQALGQGPEFLTYFQNEAQLDKSGLPSDRFFAERPEGSVSTLKIQRTQQEDSAVYLCASTLPATGVDAGELFFGEGSRLTVL.

This clone was counted a few times. This chain connects TRBV6-5 to TRBJ1-1; TRBD1 matches at 8 bases. With V trimmed by 8 bases and J by 3 bases, 11 bases remained unmatched. The CDR3 spans 15 residues. Germline V gene lookup returns CDR1 MNHEY and CDR2 SVGAGI. CDR3 region: CASVRRGLKDTEAFF. DNA for the CDR3: TGTGCCAGCGTCCGCAGGGGGCTAAAGGACACTGAAGCTTTCTTT.